A selection of T cell receptor beta chains follows, all from one sample in a study of shared clonotypes between healthy human individuals. Some clones are missing from TCRdb's copy, which holds only in-frame ones; the method was immunoSEQ multiplex PCR. The sample has roughly 700,000 clones, about 90% seen once. Sequenced input: memory CD8+ T cells from PBMCs. Receptors were obtained from a man younger than 30 in good health. Some clones in this sample may be carry-over from other donors' samples. CDR3s include the opening cysteine and the closing phenylalanine or tryptophan. Fields, in order: CDR3 protein, CDR3 DNA, J gene, V gene, clone size, D gene. A D gene is named only where the DNA matches it firmly. The size field is filled for only some rows; it gives once, few, many or a size class.

CASSLGQGRTDTQYF | TGTGCCAGCAGCTTGGGGCAGGGGCGCACAGATACGCAGTATTTT | TRBJ2-3 | TRBV5-4 | . | .
CASSIRGDRGFFPYEQYF | TGTGCCAGTAGTATTCGGGGGGACAGGGGATTTTTCCCCTACGAGCAGTACTTC | TRBJ2-7 | TRBV19 | once | TRBD1
CASSLVGVGFRGGYTF | TGTGCCAGCAGCTTGGTTGGGGTCGGGTTCCGAGGGGGCTACACCTTC | TRBJ1-2 | TRBV5-6 | . | .
CASSTIRDYHNEQFF | TGCGCCAGCAGCACGATTCGGGACTACCATAATGAGCAGTTCTTC | TRBJ2-1 | TRBV4-3 | . | TRBD2
CASSLAATNEKLFF | TGTGCCAGCAGTTTGGCCGCAACTAATGAAAAACTGTTTTTT | TRBJ1-4 | TRBV27 | . | .
CASSVEGRSNQPQHF | TGTGCCAGCAGCGTAGAGGGAAGGAGCAATCAGCCCCAGCATTTT | TRBJ1-5 | TRBV9 | . | .
CASSLIWGETQYF | TGTGCCAGCAGTCTGATATGGGGGGAGACCCAGTACTTC | TRBJ2-5 | TRBV27 | . | .
CASSSYTTSGVYEQYF | TGTGCCAGCAGCTCATATACGACTAGCGGGGTTTACGAGCAGTACTTC | TRBJ2-7 | TRBV7-9 | . | TRBD2
CASSLVGTGVPEQYF | TGTGCCAGCAGCTTGGTCGGGACAGGGGTTCCCGAGCAGTACTTC | TRBJ2-7 | TRBV5-4 | . | TRBD1
CASSLLLAGGDEQFF | TGTGCCAGCAGCTTACTCCTAGCGGGAGGCGATGAGCAGTTCTTC | TRBJ2-1 | TRBV11-1 | . | TRBD2